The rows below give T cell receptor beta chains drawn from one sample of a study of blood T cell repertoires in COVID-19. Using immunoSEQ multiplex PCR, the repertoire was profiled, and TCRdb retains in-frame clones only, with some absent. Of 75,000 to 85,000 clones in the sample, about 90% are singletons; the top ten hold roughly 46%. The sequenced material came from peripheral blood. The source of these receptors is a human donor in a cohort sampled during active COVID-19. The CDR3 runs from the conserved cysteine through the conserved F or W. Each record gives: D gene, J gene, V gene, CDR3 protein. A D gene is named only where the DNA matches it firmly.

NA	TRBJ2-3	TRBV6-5	CASSPGTPGDTQYF
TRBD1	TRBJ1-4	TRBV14	CASSLWTGEKLFF
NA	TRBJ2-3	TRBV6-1	CASSEEVVGVTDTQYF
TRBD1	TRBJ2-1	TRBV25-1	CASSAADRERNEQFF
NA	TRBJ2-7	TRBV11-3	CASSPPFSDEQYF
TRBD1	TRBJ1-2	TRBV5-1	CASSFGGQENYGYTF
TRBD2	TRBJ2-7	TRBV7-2	CASSPTSGRALEQYF
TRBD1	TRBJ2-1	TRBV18	CASSKSGQGLISSYNEQFF
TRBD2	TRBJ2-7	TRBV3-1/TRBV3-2	CASSQASGRAYEQYF
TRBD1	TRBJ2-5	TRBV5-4	CASSAGVRGGGTAGTQYF
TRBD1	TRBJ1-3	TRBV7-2	CASSQQGLNTIYF
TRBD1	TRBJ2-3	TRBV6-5	CASSRGQGKDTQYF
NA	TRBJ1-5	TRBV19	CASSTPGSKPQHF
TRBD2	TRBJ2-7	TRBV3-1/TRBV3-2	CASSQAGGEQYF
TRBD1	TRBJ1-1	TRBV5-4	CASSPRQGGLNTEAFF
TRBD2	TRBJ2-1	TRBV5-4	CASSAPGTTKDEQFF
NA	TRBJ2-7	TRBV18	CASSPQGPYEQYF
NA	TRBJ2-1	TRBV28	CASSHQPRGGNEQFF
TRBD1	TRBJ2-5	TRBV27	CASSYGQGQETQYF
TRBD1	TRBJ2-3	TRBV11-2	CASSLEGTDRDTQYF
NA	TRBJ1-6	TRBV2	CASSERSTGSNSPLHF
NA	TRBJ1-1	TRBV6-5	CASRNPQGTEAFF
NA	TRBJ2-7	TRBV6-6	CASRAGQGGGEQYF
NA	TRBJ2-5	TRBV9	CASSVGRTPGEETQYF
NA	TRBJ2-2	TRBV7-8	CASSLLPGLNTGELFF
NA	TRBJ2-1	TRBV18	CASSPFRGGDNEQFF
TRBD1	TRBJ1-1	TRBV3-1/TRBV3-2	CASSPRTGNTEAFF
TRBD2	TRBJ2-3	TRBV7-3	CASSLPLAGGGMDTQYF
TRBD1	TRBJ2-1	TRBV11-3	CASSKRDRGSNEQFF
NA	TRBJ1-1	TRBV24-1	CATSDRSGAFF
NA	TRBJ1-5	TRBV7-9	CASSLGQGNQPQHF
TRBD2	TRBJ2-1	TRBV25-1	CASSQAGGMYNEQFF
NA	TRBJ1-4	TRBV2	CASSEREKLFF
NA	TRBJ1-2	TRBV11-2	CASSFRGFNYGYTF
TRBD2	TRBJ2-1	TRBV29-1	CSVEGAGGMSSYNEQFF
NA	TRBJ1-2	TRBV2	CASSEAPASGYTF
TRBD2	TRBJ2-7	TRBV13	CASSPSRTSGHYEQYF
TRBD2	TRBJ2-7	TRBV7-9	CASSLAGGPGEQYF
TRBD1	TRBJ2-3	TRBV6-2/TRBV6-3	CASSYPGQELGDTQYF
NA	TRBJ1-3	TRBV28	CASNQQGDGNTIYF
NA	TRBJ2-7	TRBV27	CASSSRPPGYEQYF
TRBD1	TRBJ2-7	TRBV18	CASSPPSGQGFEQYF
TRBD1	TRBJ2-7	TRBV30	CAWRQTGVSYEQYF
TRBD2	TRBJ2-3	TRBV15	CATSRELRGSTDTQYF
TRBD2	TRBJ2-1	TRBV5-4	CASSTSGSAYNEQFF
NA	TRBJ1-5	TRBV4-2	CASSQAGERDNQPQHF
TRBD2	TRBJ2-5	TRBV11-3	CASSPQGLAGYSQETQYF
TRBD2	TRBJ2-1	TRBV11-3	CASSQGVLAGGPNEQFF
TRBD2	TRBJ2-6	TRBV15	CATSRGRGAGANVLTF
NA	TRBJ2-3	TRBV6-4	CASSEGHYSTDTQYF
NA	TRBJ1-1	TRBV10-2	CASSAVNTEAFF
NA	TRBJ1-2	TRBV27	CASSARPTQGEGYGYTF